This record covers a single T cell receptor beta chain. One entry per CDR3 protein, called by TCRdb with MiXCR from the PCR reads. The data hold approximately 12,000 distinct CDR3 sequences, with around half observed a single time. This entry is derived from a study of tumor-infiltrating lymphocytes in oesophageal squamous cell carcinoma. The CDR3 extends over 15 amino acids. V lost 7 bases and J lost 3, with 17 bases in between. The source is a male donor with esophageal squamous cell carcinoma. Source material: esophageal tumor tissue. The V and J genes are TRBV12-3 or TRBV12-4 and TRBJ2-3; perhaps TRBD2 as D (7 bases). The CDR3 reads CASKKGGSLTDTQYF. CDR3 nucleotide sequence: TGTGCCAGCAAAAAGGGGGGGAGTCTAACAGATACGCAGTATTTT.